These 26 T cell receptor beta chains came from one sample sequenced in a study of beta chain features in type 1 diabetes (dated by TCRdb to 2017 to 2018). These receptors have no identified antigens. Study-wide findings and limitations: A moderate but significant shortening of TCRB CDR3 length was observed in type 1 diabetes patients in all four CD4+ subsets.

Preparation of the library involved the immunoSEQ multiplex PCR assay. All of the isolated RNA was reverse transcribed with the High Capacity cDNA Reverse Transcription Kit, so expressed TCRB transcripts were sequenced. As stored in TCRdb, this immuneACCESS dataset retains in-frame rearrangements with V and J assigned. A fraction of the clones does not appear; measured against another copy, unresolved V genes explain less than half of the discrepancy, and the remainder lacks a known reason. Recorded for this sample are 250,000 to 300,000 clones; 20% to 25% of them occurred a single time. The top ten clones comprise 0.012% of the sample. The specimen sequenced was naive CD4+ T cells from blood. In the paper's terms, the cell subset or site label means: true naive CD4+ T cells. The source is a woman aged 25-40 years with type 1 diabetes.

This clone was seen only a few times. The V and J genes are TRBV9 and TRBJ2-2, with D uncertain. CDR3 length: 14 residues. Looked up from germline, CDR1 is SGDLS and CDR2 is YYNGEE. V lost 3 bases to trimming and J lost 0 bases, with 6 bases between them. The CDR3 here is CASSGTANTGELFF. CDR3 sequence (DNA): TGTGCCAGCAGCGGTACAGCGAACACCGGGGAGCTGTTTTTT.

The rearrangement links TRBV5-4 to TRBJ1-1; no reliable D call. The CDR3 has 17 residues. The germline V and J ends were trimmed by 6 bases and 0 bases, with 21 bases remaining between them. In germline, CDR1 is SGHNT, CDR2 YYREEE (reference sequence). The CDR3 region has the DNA TGTGCCAGCAATCCCGCAGGAGGGCCTAAAATGAACACTGAAGCTTTCTTT. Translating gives CASNPAGGPKMNTEAFF.

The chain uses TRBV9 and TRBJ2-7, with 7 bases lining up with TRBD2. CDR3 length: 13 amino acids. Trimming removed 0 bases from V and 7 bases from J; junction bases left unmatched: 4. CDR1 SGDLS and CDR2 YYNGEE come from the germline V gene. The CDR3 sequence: CASSVELAREQYF. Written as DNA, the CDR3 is TGTGCCAGCAGCGTAGAACTAGCGCGGGAGCAGTACTTC.

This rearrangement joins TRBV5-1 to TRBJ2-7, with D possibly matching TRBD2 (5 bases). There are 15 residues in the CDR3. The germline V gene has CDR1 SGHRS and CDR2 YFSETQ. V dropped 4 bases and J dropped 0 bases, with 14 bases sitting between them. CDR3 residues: CASSAGLSSSYEQYF. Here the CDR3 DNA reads TGCGCCAGCAGCGCGGGCCTTTCCTCCTCCTACGAGCAGTACTTC.

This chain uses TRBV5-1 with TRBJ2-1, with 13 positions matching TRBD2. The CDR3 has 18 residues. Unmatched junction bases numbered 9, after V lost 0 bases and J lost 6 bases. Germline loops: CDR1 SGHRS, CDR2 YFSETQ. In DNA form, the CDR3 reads TGCGCCAGCAGCTTGGCTCCGACTAGCGGGAGGCAAAGCAATGAGCAGTTCTTC. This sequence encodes CASSLAPTSGRQSNEQFF.

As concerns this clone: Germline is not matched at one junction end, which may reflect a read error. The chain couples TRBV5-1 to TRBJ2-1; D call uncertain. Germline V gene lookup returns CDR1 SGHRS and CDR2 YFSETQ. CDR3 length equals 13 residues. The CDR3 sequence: CASSLVEYSEQFF. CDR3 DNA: TGCGCCAGCAGCTTGGTTGAGTACAGTGAGCAGTTCTTC. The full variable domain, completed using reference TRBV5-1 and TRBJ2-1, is KAGVTQTPRYLIKTRGQQVTLSCSPISGHRSVSWYQQTPGQGLQFLFEYFSETQRNKGNFPGRFSGRQFSNSRSEMNVSTLELGDSALYLCASSLVEYSEQFFGPGTRLTVL.

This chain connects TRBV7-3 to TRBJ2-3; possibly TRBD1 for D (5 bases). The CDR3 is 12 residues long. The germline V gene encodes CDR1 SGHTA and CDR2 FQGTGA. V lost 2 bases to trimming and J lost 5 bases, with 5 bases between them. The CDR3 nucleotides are TGTGCCAGCAGCTTAGACAGAGATACGCAGTATTTT. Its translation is CASSLDRDTQYF.

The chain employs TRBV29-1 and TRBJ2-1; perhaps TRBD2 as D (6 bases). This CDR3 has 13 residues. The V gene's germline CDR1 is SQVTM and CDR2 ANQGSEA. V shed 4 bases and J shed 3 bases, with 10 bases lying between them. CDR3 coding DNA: TGCAGCGTTGGTGGCGGGAACTACAATGAGCAGTTCTTC. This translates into CSVGGGNYNEQFF.

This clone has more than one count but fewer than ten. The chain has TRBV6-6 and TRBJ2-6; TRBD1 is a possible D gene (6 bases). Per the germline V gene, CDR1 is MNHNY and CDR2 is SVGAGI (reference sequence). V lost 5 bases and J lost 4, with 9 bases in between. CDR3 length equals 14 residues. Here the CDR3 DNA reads TGTGCCAGCAGTGACAGGAGAGGGGCCAACGTCCTGACTTTC. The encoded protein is CASSDRRGANVLTF.

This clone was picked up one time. CDR3: CAISEQAGGYEQYF. DNA of the CDR3: TGTGCCATCAGTGAACAGGCAGGGGGCTACGAGCAGTACTTC. This chain joins TRBV10-3 and TRBJ2-7, with 7 bases lining up with TRBD1. CDR3 length: 14 amino acids. The ends lost 3 bases at V and 3 bases at J; junction bases unmatched: 5. Germline CDR1 reads ENHRY; CDR2 reads SYGVKD.

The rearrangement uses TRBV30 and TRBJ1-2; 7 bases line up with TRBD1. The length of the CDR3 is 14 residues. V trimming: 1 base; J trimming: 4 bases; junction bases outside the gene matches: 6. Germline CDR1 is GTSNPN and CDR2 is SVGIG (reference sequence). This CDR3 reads CAWSGQEGAYGYTF. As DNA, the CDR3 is TGTGCCTGGAGTGGTCAGGAGGGGGCCTATGGCTACACCTTC.

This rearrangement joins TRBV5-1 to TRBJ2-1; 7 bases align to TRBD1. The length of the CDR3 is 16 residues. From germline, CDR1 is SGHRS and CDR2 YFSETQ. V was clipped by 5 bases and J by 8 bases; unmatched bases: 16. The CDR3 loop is CASRLMYRGASHEQFF. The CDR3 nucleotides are TGCGCCAGCAGACTAATGTACAGGGGCGCGTCCCATGAGCAGTTCTTC.

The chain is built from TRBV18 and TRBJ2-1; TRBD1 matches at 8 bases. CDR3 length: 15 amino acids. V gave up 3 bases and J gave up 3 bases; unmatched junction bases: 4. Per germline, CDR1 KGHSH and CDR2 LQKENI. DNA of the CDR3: TGTGCCAGCTCACCCGACAGGGGAGTCTACAATGAGCAGTTCTTC. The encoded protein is CASSPDRGVYNEQFF.

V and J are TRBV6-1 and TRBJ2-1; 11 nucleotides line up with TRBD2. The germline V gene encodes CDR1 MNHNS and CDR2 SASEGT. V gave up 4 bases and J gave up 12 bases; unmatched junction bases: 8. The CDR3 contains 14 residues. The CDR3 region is CASSASGRRGGQFF. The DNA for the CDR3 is TGTGCCAGCAGTGCTAGCGGGAGGAGGGGCGGGCAGTTCTTC.

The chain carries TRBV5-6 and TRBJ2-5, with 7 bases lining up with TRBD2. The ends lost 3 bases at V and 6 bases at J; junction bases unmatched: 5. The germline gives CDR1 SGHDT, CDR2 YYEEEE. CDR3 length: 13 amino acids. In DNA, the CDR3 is TGTGCCAGCAGCTCAGCGGGAATACAGACCCAGTACTTC. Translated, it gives CASSSAGIQTQYF.

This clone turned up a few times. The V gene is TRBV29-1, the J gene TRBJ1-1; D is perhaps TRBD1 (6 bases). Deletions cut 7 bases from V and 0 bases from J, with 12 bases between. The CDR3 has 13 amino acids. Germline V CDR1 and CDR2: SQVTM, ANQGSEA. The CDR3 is CSADGQMNTEAFF. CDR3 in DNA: TGCAGCGCTGACGGACAGATGAACACTGAAGCTTTCTTT.

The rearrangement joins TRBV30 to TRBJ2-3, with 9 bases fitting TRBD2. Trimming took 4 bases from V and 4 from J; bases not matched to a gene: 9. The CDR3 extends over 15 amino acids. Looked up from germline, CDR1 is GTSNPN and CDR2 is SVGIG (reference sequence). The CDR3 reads CAWILSGRFADTQYF. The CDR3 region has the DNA TGTGCCTGGATACTCAGCGGGAGGTTTGCAGATACGCAGTATTTT.

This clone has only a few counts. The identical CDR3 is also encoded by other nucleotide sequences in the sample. CDR3 nucleotide sequence: TGCGCCAGCAGCCCCGGCCGGGGGGAGACCCAGTACTTC. Translation: CASSPGRGETQYF. This chain joins TRBV5-1 and TRBJ2-5, with TRBD2 as a possible D gene (6 bases). Germline lookup yields CDR1 SGHRS and CDR2 YFSETQ. V gave up 4 bases and J gave up 5 bases, with 12 bases separating them. The CDR3 totals 13 residues.

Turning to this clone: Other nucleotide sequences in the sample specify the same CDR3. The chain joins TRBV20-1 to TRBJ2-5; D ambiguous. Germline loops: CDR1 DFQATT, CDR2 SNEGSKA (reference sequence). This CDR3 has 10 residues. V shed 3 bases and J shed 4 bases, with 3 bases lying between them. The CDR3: CSARRETQYF. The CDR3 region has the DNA TGCAGTGCTAGGAGAGAGACCCAGTACTTC.

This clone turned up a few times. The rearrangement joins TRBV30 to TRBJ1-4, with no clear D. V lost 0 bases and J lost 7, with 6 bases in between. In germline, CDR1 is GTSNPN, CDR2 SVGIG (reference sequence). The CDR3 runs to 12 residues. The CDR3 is CAWSVVSEKLFF. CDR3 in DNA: TGTGCCTGGAGTGTAGTGAGTGAAAAACTGTTTTTT. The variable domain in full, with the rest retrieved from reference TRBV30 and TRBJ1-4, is SQTIHQWPATLVQPVGSPLSLECTVEGTSNPNLYWYRQAAGRGLQLLFYSVGIGQISSEVPQNLSASRPQDRQFILSSKKLLLSDSGFYLCAWSVVSEKLFFGSGTQLSVL.

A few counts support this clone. Written as DNA, the CDR3 is TGTGCCTGGAGTGGGCGGAGCAGCTCCTACGAGCAGTACTTC. Protein product: CAWSGRSSSYEQYF. The chain couples TRBV30 to TRBJ2-7; no firm D call. The V gene lost 1 base and the J gene lost 0 bases, with 10 bases spanning the gap. Germline CDR1 GTSNPN, CDR2 SVGIG (reference sequence). The CDR3 extends over 14 amino acids.

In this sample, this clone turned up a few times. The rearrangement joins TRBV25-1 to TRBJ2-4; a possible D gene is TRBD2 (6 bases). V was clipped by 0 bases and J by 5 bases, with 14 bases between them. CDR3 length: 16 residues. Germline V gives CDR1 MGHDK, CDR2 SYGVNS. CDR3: CASSEYAEGFQNIQYF. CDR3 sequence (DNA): TGTGCCAGCAGTGAATATGCGGAGGGCTTTCAAAACATTCAGTACTTC.

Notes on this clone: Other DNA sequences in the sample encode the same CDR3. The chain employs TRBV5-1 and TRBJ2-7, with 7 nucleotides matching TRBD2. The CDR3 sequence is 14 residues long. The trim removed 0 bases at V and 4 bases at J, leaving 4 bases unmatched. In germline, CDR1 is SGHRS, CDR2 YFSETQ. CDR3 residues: CASSLGQGGYEQYF. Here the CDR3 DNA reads TGCGCCAGCAGCTTGGGGCAGGGAGGGTACGAGCAGTACTTC.

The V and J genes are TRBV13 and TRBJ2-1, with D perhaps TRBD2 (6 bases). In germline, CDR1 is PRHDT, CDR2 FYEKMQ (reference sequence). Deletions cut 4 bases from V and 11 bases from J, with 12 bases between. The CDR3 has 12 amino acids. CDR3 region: CASSSPRGKQFF. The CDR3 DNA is TGTGCCAGCAGCTCCCCACGGGGGAAGCAGTTCTTC. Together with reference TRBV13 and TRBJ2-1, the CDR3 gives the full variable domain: AAGVIQSPRHLIKEKRETATLKCYPIPRHDTVYWYQQGPGQDPQFLISFYEKMQSDKGSIPDRFSAQQFSDYHSELNMSSLELGDSALYFCASSSPRGKQFFGPGTRLTVL.

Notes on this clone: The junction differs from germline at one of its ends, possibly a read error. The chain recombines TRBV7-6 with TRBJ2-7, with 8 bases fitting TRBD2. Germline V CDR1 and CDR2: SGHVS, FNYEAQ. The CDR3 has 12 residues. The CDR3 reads CASSSRALGLEF. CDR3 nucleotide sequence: TGTGCCAGCAGCTCAAGGGCATTGGGACTAGAATTC.

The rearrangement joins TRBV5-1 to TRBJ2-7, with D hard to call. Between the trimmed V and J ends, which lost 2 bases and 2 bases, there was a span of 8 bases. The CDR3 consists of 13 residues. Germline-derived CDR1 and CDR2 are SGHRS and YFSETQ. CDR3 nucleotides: TGCGCCAGCAGCTTCGCGGTGCCCTACGAGCAGTACTTC. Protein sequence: CASSFAVPYEQYF.